This TCR beta chain was retrieved from a study of chemoradiotherapy in HPV16-positive cancers. The germline V gene encodes CDR1 SGHNT and CDR2 YYREEE (reference sequence). V dropped 4 bases and J dropped 0 bases, with 13 bases sitting between them. The CDR3 is 15 amino acids. Repertoires were sampled repeatedly during chemoradiotherapy. Here immunoSEQ multiplex PCR was the method, and the copy in TCRdb shows in-frame clones only, minus some. The sample shows approximately 14,000 clones, nearly 70% of them seen only once. This clone was found a few times. J is TRBJ1-1 and V is TRBV5-4, with D maybe TRBD1 (6 bases). This clonotype originated in a human donor with HPV-associated anogenital cancer. This specimen was taken from a patient who underwent chemoradiotherapy. As DNA, the CDR3 is TGTGCCAGCAGCCCCTCTACAGGGATGAACACTGAAGCTTTCTTT. Translating it yields CASSPSTGMNTEAFF. Supplemented by reference TRBV5-4 and TRBJ1-1, the full variable domain reads ETGVTQSPTHLIKTRGQQVTLRCSSQSGHNTVSWYQQALGQGPQFIFQYYREEENGRGNFPPRFSGLQFPNYSSELNVNALELDDSALYLCASSPSTGMNTEAFFGQGTRLTVV.